This is a list of T cell receptor beta chains from one sample in a study of blood T cell repertoires in COVID-19. The method was immunoSEQ multiplex PCR; TCRdb's version includes in-frame clones alone and lacks a portion of them. The sample holds tens of thousands of clones, more than 85% seen once. Sequenced material: peripheral blood. These receptors originate from a human donor with active COVID-19. The donor label of this sample is uncertain. Each CDR3 is given with its conserved first and last residue. Each record gives: clone size, V gene, D gene, J gene, CDR3 DNA, CDR3 protein. A D gene is named only where the DNA matches it firmly. Expanded clones are given a class, and other clones once, few, many or no size at all.

>-|TRBV6-2/TRBV6-3|TRBD1|TRBJ1-1
TGTGCCAGCAGCGACAGGGGGTGGAACACTGAAGCTTTCTTT
CASSDRGWNTEAFF
>-|TRBV7-2|TRBD2|TRBJ2-1
TGTGCCAGCAGCTACGGGACTAGCGGGAGCAATGAGCAGTTCTTC
CASSYGTSGSNEQFF
>-|TRBV7-2|-|TRBJ1-2
TGTGCCAGCAGCTTGACGCCGGGGGGAGGCTATGGCTACACCTTC
CASSLTPGGGYGYTF
>-|TRBV18|TRBD2|TRBJ2-3
TGTGCCAGCTCACCAAAACTAGCGGGGAGCACAGATACGCAGTATTTT
CASSPKLAGSTDTQYF
>-|TRBV11-2|-|TRBJ1-3
TGTGCCAGCAGACCATCAGCGGACTCCATCTCTGGAAACACCATATATTTT
CASRPSADSISGNTIYF
>-|TRBV12-3/TRBV12-4|-|TRBJ2-2
TGTGCCAGCAGTTCGAACAGGGCCGGGGAGCTGTTTTTT
CASSSNRAGELFF
>-|TRBV7-3|-|TRBJ1-6
TGTGCCAGCAGCCCCCAGGGCGGTAATAATTCACCCCTCCACTTT
CASSPQGGNNSPLHF
>-|TRBV11-2|-|TRBJ1-1
TGTGCCAGCAGCTTAGATACCGACAGACCCAAAGCTTTCTTT
CASSLDTDRPKAFF
>-|TRBV19|TRBD1|TRBJ1-2
TGTGCCAGTAGTATTTTAGGGGGCAACTATGGCTACACCTTC
CASSILGGNYGYTF
>-|TRBV6-2/TRBV6-3|TRBD1|TRBJ1-4
TGTGCCAGCAGTTACTCCACCGACAGACAGGGGGAAAATGAAAAACTGTTTTTT
CASSYSTDRQGENEKLFF
>-|TRBV15|-|TRBJ2-3
TGTGCCACCAGCAGTTCCCTTCTTCGCACAGATACGCAGTATTTT
CATSSSLLRTDTQYF
>-|TRBV6-5|-|TRBJ1-5
TGTGCCAGCAGCCTAGACGGCTATAGCAATCAGCCCCAGCATTTT
CASSLDGYSNQPQHF
>-|TRBV28|TRBD2|TRBJ2-7
TGTGCCAGCAGTTTCGTCGAACTAGCGGCCTACGAGCAGTACTTC
CASSFVELAAYEQYF
>-|TRBV7-2|TRBD1|TRBJ2-5
TGTGCCAGCAGCAGAAGACGACAGGGACGAGAGACCCAGTACTTC
CASSRRRQGRETQYF
>-|TRBV19|-|TRBJ1-2
TGTGCCAGTGTCGAGACAGGCGCGAACTATGGCTACACCTTC
CASVETGANYGYTF
>-|TRBV12-3/TRBV12-4|-|TRBJ2-7
TGTGCCAGCAGTTTGGGGCTCGACGAGCAGTACTTC
CASSLGLDEQYF
>-|TRBV7-8|-|TRBJ1-1
TGTGCCAGCAGCCCGTATGGGAGCGGGGACACTGAAGCTTTCTTT
CASSPYGSGDTEAFF
>once|TRBV9|TRBD2|TRBJ2-3
TGTGCCAGCAGCGTAACTCCCGGACTAGCTTTAGATACGCAGTATTTT
CASSVTPGLALDTQYF
>-|TRBV30|-|TRBJ1-2
TGTGCCTGGAGGGAGGACAGCGCCTATGGCTACACCTTC
CAWREDSAYGYTF
>-|TRBV18|TRBD1|TRBJ1-5
TGTGCCAGCTCCGGGACAGAAAATCAGCCCCAGCATTTT
CASSGTENQPQHF
>-|TRBV5-1|TRBD1|TRBJ1-1
TGCGCCAGCAGCTTACAGGGGGCTACTGTGAACACTGAAGCTTTCTTT
CASSLQGATVNTEAFF
>-|TRBV2|TRBD1|TRBJ2-1
TGTGCCAGCAGTGAAGCGGGACAGGGAGGGAGGAATGAGCAGTTCTTC
CASSEAGQGGRNEQFF
>-|TRBV11-2|-|TRBJ2-1
TGTGCCAGCAGCGCGTGGGAATTTAGGCTAGCCCATAAATTCAATGAGCAGTTCTTC
CASSAWEFRLAHKFNEQFF
>-|TRBV28|-|TRBJ1-1
TGTGCCAGCACCCCAAATGACCGGGGAGCTTTCTTT
CASTPNDRGAFF
>-|TRBV7-2|-|TRBJ2-7
TGTGCCAGCAGACTCGGACCCGGGGCCTACGAGCAGTACTTC
CASRLGPGAYEQYF
>-|TRBV24-1|-|TRBJ2-1
TGTGCCACCAGTGATTTCCCTAGCAGGAGCAATGAGCAGTTCTTC
CATSDFPSRSNEQFF
>-|TRBV5-4|-|TRBJ2-1
TGTGCCAGCAGCTTGGGCAGGGTCGGATTCCGTAGCTCCTACAATGAGCAGTTCTTC
CASSLGRVGFRSSYNEQFF
>-|TRBV5-4|TRBD2|TRBJ2-3
TGTGCCAGCAGCGCGGGAGACCCGATTCGGGGCACGCAGTATTTT
CASSAGDPIRGTQYF
>-|TRBV7-2|-|TRBJ2-1
TGTGCCAGCGGATCCCCTTCGGGCTACAATGAGCAGTTCTTC
CASGSPSGYNEQFF
>-|TRBV6-2/TRBV6-3|TRBD1|TRBJ2-3
TGTGCCAGCAGTACCCACGGGACAGGCACAGATACGCAGTATTTT
CASSTHGTGTDTQYF
>-|TRBV10-3|TRBD1|TRBJ1-3
TGTGCCATCGGGACAGGGCTTGGTAGCTCTGGAAACACCATATATTTT
CAIGTGLGSSGNTIYF
>-|TRBV3-1/TRBV3-2|TRBD2|TRBJ2-2
TGTGCCAGCAGCCAAAGGACTAGCGGGAGACCCGGGGAGCTGTTTTTT
CASSQRTSGRPGELFF
>-|TRBV29-1|-|TRBJ1-2
TGCAGCGTTGCCTTCGGGGGGGGAAACGGCTACACCTTC
CSVAFGGGNGYTF
>once|TRBV6-1|TRBD1|TRBJ2-7
TGTGCCAGCAGTGAACGACAGGGGTCGTACGAGCAGTACTTC
CASSERQGSYEQYF
>-|TRBV10-3|-|TRBJ1-1
TGTGCCATCAGTGAGTCGCCTGGCAGAGCGCTTATGAACACTGAAGCTTTCTTT
CAISESPGRALMNTEAFF
>-|TRBV7-2|TRBD1|TRBJ1-6
TGTGCCAGCAGCTCCGACAGGGAGTCACCCCTCCACTTT
CASSSDRESPLHF
>-|TRBV19|TRBD1|TRBJ2-2
TGTGCCGCCCGGGACAGGGACACCGGGGAGCTGTTTTTT
CAARDRDTGELFF
>-|TRBV6-2/TRBV6-3|-|TRBJ2-6
TGTGCCAGCAGTTACGGGGGGGCCGGGGCCAACGTCCTGACTTTC
CASSYGGAGANVLTF
>-|TRBV2|TRBD1|TRBJ1-6
TGTGCCAGCATCGCGGACAGGGGCTCCTATAATTCACCCCTCCACTTT
CASIADRGSYNSPLHF
>-|TRBV4-3|-|TRBJ2-2
TGCGCCAGCAGCCAAGTGCTCGCGGGTGGGACCGGGGAGCTGTTTTTT
CASSQVLAGGTGELFF
>-|TRBV6-2/TRBV6-3|-|TRBJ2-5
TGTGCCAGCAGTTATGTCAGAAGTCAAGAGACCCAGTACTTC
CASSYVRSQETQYF
>-|TRBV6-5|TRBD1|TRBJ2-5
TGTGCCAGCAGCCAGGGGGCCTGGGAGACCCAGTACTTC
CASSQGAWETQYF
>-|TRBV30|TRBD2|TRBJ2-2
TGTGCCTGGAGTGGACTAGCGGGACAATCCGGCGGGGAGCTGTTTTTT
CAWSGLAGQSGGELFF
>-|TRBV6-2/TRBV6-3|TRBD2|TRBJ2-5
TGTGCCAGCAGCCCCCGACTAGCGGGAGTAAAAGAGACCCAGTACTTC
CASSPRLAGVKETQYF
>-|TRBV28|TRBD1|TRBJ2-7
TGTGCCAGCAGAGCCGGGACAGGGTCCCTCTACGAGCAGTACTTC
CASRAGTGSLYEQYF
>-|TRBV10-3|-|TRBJ2-7
TGTGCCATCAGTGAAAGGGGTCAGGACGAGCAGTACTTC
CAISERGQDEQYF
>-|TRBV29-1|TRBD2|TRBJ2-1
TGCAGCGTAGCGGGAGGTTTCAATGAGCAGTTCTTC
CSVAGGFNEQFF
>-|TRBV9|TRBD2|TRBJ2-3
TGTGCCAGCTCCCCTAGCGGGTCGACAGATACGCAGTATTTT
CASSPSGSTDTQYF
>-|TRBV3-1/TRBV3-2|-|TRBJ1-3
TGTGCCAGCAGCCAAGCTAACTCTGGAAACACCATATATTTT
CASSQANSGNTIYF